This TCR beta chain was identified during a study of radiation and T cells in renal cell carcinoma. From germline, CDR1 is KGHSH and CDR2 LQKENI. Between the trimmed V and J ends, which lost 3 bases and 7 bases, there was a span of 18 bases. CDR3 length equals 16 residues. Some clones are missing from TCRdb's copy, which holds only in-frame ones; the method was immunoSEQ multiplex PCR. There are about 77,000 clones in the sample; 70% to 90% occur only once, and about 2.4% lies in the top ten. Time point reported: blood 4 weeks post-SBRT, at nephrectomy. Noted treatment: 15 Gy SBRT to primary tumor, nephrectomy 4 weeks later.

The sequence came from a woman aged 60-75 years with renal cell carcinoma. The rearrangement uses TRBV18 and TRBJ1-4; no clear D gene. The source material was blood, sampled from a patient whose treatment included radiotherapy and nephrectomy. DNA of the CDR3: TGTGCCAGCTCACCTCAGCAAGTAGTTGAAAGTGAAAAACTGTTTTTT. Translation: CASSPQQVVESEKLFF.